The 17 T cell receptor beta chains listed next were all sequenced from one sample in a study of T cells in Graves' hyperthyroidism and ophthalmopathy. Researchers amplified the TCR beta CDR3 regions from RNA transcripts. The HTBI set primed first-round TCR CDR3 RT-PCR. MiXCR, applied by TCRdb to the multiplex PCR reads, yields one record per CDR3 protein. The table lists about 250,000 distinct CDR3 sequences, more than 20% of them singletons. Sequenced material: blood. The receptors shown here come from a woman aged 40 to 49 with Graves' ophthalmopathy.

Of note for this clonotype: Mismatch with germline at one junction end may stem from a read error. The CDR3 bases are TGTGCCACCAGTAAAGGGCTTGAAGCTTCCTTT. Protein sequence: CATSKGLEASF. The rearrangement uses TRBV6-1 and TRBJ1-1; no clear D. This CDR3 has 11 residues. The germline V gene has CDR1 MNHNS and CDR2 SASEGT.

This clonotype was picked up many times. The V gene is TRBV19, the J gene TRBJ2-5, with TRBD1 matching 10 bases. Germline assignment: CDR1 LNHDA and CDR2 SQIVND (reference sequence). CDR3 length: 16 residues. V lost 6 bases, J lost 4 bases, and 11 bases stayed unmatched. In DNA, the CDR3 is TGTGCCAGTAGCCCGGACAGGGGGAGGGTGTCAGAGACCCAGTACTTC. It codes for CASSPDRGRVSETQYF.

This chain uses TRBV24-1 with TRBJ2-7, with D perhaps TRBD1 (6 bases). Trimming removed 1 base at V and 1 base at J, with 13 bases between. The germline gives CDR1 KGHDR, CDR2 SFDVKD. The CDR3 is made up of 16 amino acids. This CDR3 is CATSDFGGFPSYEQYF. The DNA of the CDR3 is TGTGCCACCAGTGATTTTGGGGGCTTCCCTTCCTACGAGCAGTACTTC.

This clonotype has ten or more counts. J is TRBJ2-5 and V is TRBV12-3 or TRBV12-4, with 11 positions matching TRBD2. With 6 bases clipped from V and 5 bases from J, the junction kept 2 bases outside the gene matches. The CDR3 has 13 amino acids. The CDR3 loop reads CASRPSGRETQYF. In DNA, the CDR3 is TGTGCCAGCAGGCCTAGCGGGAGGGAGACCCAGTACTTC.

The V call is TRBV12-3 or TRBV12-4, the J call TRBJ1-3; possibly TRBD1 for D (5 bases). The V and J ends lost 8 bases and 7 bases respectively, with 18 bases between them. This CDR3 comprises 14 residues. CDR3 nucleotides: TGTGCCAGCGGGGACTCCAACCAGCGGAACACCATATATTTT. It is translated as CASGDSNQRNTIYF.

This clonotype showed up many times. The rearrangement joins TRBV5-1 to TRBJ2-2; 11 nucleotides match TRBD2. The CDR3 has 17 amino acids. The V and J ends lost 2 bases and 3 bases, in that order; junction bases with no gene match: 6. From germline, CDR1 is SGHRS and CDR2 YFSETQ. The CDR3 loop reads CASSFPSGRWYTGELFF. Written as DNA, the CDR3 is TGCGCCAGCAGCTTCCCTAGCGGGAGGTGGTACACCGGGGAGCTGTTTTTT.

This clonotype was recorded at least ten times. The chain combines TRBV29-1 with TRBJ2-4; TRBD1 matches at 7 bases. From germline, CDR1 is SQVTM and CDR2 ANQGSEA. V shed 2 bases, J shed 0 bases, and the junction held 10 bases outside the gene matches. This CDR3 has 17 residues. CDR3 region: CSVELTQGPGAKNIQYF. CDR3 DNA sequence: TGCAGCGTTGAACTGACACAGGGGCCCGGAGCCAAAAACATTCAGTACTTC.

This clonotype was detected ten times or more. This chain joins TRBV4-1 and TRBJ2-7, with 7 bases aligning to TRBD2. Per the germline V gene, CDR1 is MGHRA and CDR2 is YSYEKL. The CDR3 spans 16 residues. V lost 4 bases and J lost 1; bases outside the gene matches: 10. Here the CDR3 reads CASSPREALMSYEQYF. The DNA for the CDR3 is TGCGCCAGCAGCCCCCGGGAGGCTCTAATGTCCTACGAGCAGTACTTC.

This clonotype was counted at least ten times. J is TRBJ2-5 and V is TRBV6-1; maybe TRBD1 (6 bases). V dropped 0 bases and J dropped 6 bases, with 14 bases sitting between them. Germline V gene sequence: CDR1 MNHNS, CDR2 SASEGT. There are 15 residues in the CDR3. DNA for the CDR3: TGTGCCAGCAGTGAAGCCGGGACACGCAGGCAGACCCAGTACTTC. Its protein is CASSEAGTRRQTQYF.

This clonotype was seen a handful of times. The V and J genes are TRBV19 and TRBJ2-2, with 7 bases matching TRBD2. With 6 bases clipped from V and 6 bases from J, the junction kept 10 bases outside the gene matches. This CDR3 region has 15 residues. Germline V CDR1 and CDR2: LNHDA, SQIVND (reference sequence). The CDR3 reads CASRTGTTWSGELFF. The CDR3 region has the DNA TGTGCCAGTAGAACTGGGACTACCTGGTCCGGGGAGCTGTTTTTT.

V and J are TRBV6-5 and TRBJ1-1; D remains ambiguous. This CDR3 is 11 amino acids long. Germline CDR1 MNHEY, CDR2 SVGAGI. Trimming left V 4 bases short and J 9 bases short, with 9 bases between. The CDR3 sequence: CASSLTIQAFF. The CDR3 DNA follows: TGTGCCAGCAGTTTGACCATTCAAGCTTTCTTT.

J is TRBJ2-5 and V is TRBV7-2, with D perhaps TRBD1 (6 bases). The ends were cut back, 2 bases at V and 13 bases at J, with 20 bases in the middle. Germline CDR1 is SGHTA and CDR2 is FQGNSA. CDR3 size: 14 residues. The CDR3 spells CASSLSILSGARYF. The CDR3 coding sequence is TGTGCCAGCAGCTTAAGTATCCTGTCAGGGGCCCGGTACTTC.

About this clonotype: At one boundary the junction diverges from the germline segment, which might be a read error. The chain joins TRBV2 to TRBJ2-7, with 9 bases identical to TRBD2. The CDR3 is made up of 14 amino acids. Germline-derived CDR1 and CDR2 are SNHLY and FYNNEI. The CDR3 sequence: CASSAATSGYEQSF. Written as DNA, the CDR3 is TGTGCCAGCAGTGCAGCGACTAGCGGCTACGAGCAGTCCTTC.

This clonotype occurred many times. The V gene is TRBV2, the J gene TRBJ1-1, with 7 bases matching TRBD1. The CDR3 loop spans 14 amino acids. V lost 8 bases and J lost 5; bases outside the gene matches: 11. Germline loops: CDR1 SNHLY, CDR2 FYNNEI. This chain's CDR3 is CASHTWAGGTEAFF. The CDR3 DNA reads TGTGCCAGCCACACCTGGGCAGGGGGGACTGAAGCTTTCTTT.

This clonotype was counted a few times. This may be a read error, as it is one base from a much larger clone. The CDR3 spells CAISSRDREYIGELFF. The CDR3 DNA follows: TGTGCCATCAGCTCCCGGGACAGGGAATATATCGGGGAGCTGTTTTTT. The chain uses TRBV11-2 and TRBJ2-2; 9 bases are a match to TRBD1. Germline V gene sequence: CDR1 SGHAT, CDR2 FQNNGV. The CDR3 loop spans 16 amino acids.

Only a few counts were recorded for this clonotype. The J gene is TRBJ2-2, the V gene TRBV7-8; D gene unclear. Germline assignment: CDR1 SGHVS and CDR2 FQNEAQ. The CDR3 has 16 residues. V was cut by 5 bases and J by 6 bases, with 19 bases left in between. CDR3 protein: CASSLGPSIVSGELFF. The CDR3 coding sequence is TGTGCCAGCAGCCTAGGCCCATCGATTGTCTCCGGGGAGCTGTTTTTT. Looking up the rest from reference TRBV7-8 and TRBJ2-2 gives the full variable domain: GAGVSQSPRYKVAKRGQDVALRCDPISGHVSLFWYQQALGQGPEFLTYFQNEAQLDKSGLPSDRFFAERPEGSVSTLKIQRTQQEDSAVYLCASSLGPSIVSGELFFGEGSRLTVL.

V is TRBV2 and J is TRBJ2-2; D is undetermined. This CDR3 is built from 11 residues. V was cut by 7 bases and J by 6 bases, with 6 bases left in between. The germline V gene has CDR1 SNHLY and CDR2 FYNNEI. Here the CDR3 reads CASKEAGELFF. DNA for the CDR3: TGTGCCAGCAAGGAAGCCGGGGAGCTGTTTTTT.